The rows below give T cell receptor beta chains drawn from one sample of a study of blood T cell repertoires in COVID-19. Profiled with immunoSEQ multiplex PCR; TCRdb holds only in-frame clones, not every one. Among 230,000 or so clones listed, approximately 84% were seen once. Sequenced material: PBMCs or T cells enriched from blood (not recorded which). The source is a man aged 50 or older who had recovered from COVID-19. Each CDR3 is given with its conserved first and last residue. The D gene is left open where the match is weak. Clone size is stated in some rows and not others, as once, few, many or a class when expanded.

CDR3aa: CASSPGQQYYSGNTIYF
CDR3nt: TGCGCCAGCAGCCCCGGACAGCAGTATTACTCTGGAAACACCATATATTTT
abundance: NA
v_gene: TRBV5-1
d_gene: NA
j_gene: TRBJ1-3

CDR3aa: CASSGVGGAQYF
CDR3nt: TGTGCCTCCTCCGGGGTTGGGGGGGCCCAGTACTTC
abundance: NA
v_gene: TRBV30
d_gene: TRBD2
j_gene: TRBJ2-5

CDR3aa: CASSPGRETQYF
CDR3nt: TGTGCCAGCTCACCGGGGAGGGAGACCCAGTACTTC
abundance: NA
v_gene: TRBV18
d_gene: NA
j_gene: TRBJ2-5

CDR3aa: CASSLPGSGGGNEQFF
CDR3nt: TGTGCCAGCAGCTTACCTGGGAGCGGGGGGGGCAATGAGCAGTTCTTC
abundance: NA
v_gene: TRBV4-2
d_gene: TRBD2
j_gene: TRBJ2-1

CDR3aa: CASSETGRRVVEGYTF
CDR3nt: TGTGCCAGCAGTGAGACAGGGCGAAGAGTAGTAGAGGGCTACACCTTC
abundance: few
v_gene: TRBV6-1
d_gene: TRBD1
j_gene: TRBJ1-2

CDR3aa: CASSQDPTGGREKLFF
CDR3nt: TGCGCCAGCAGCCAAGACCCCACAGGGGGCCGGGAAAAACTGTTTTTT
abundance: NA
v_gene: TRBV4-3
d_gene: TRBD1
j_gene: TRBJ1-4

CDR3aa: CASSPIGDTPGYNSPLHF
CDR3nt: TGTGCCAGCAGTCCCATTGGGGACACCCCTGGGTATAATTCACCCCTCCACTTT
abundance: few
v_gene: TRBV27
d_gene: NA
j_gene: TRBJ1-6

CDR3aa: CASSPRSSGYSYEQYF
CDR3nt: TGTGCCAGCTCACCACGGTCTAGCGGATACTCCTACGAGCAGTACTTC
abundance: NA
v_gene: TRBV18
d_gene: TRBD2
j_gene: TRBJ2-7

CDR3aa: CASSLELNTEAFF
CDR3nt: TGTGCCAGCAGCTTAGAGCTGAACACTGAAGCTTTCTTT
abundance: NA
v_gene: TRBV7-9
d_gene: NA
j_gene: TRBJ1-1

CDR3aa: CASSPQSLPEVQYF
CDR3nt: TGTGCCAGCTCACCACAGTCTCTCCCCGAGGTGCAGTACTTC
abundance: NA
v_gene: TRBV18
d_gene: NA
j_gene: TRBJ2-7

CDR3aa: CASSHRTGATEAFF
CDR3nt: TGTGCCAGCAGCCACCGGACAGGGGCGACTGAAGCTTTCTTT
abundance: NA
v_gene: TRBV5-4
d_gene: TRBD1
j_gene: TRBJ1-1

CDR3aa: CASSPRLAGSTDTQYF
CDR3nt: TGTGCCAGCAGCCCCCGACTAGCGGGGTCCACAGATACGCAGTATTTT
abundance: NA
v_gene: TRBV3-1/TRBV3-2
d_gene: TRBD2
j_gene: TRBJ2-3

CDR3aa: CASSSRTSGRLSSYNEQFF
CDR3nt: TGTGCCAGCAGCTCCCGGACTAGCGGACGATTGAGCTCCTACAATGAGCAGTTCTTC
abundance: NA
v_gene: TRBV7-3
d_gene: TRBD2
j_gene: TRBJ2-1

CDR3aa: CAITGTGKFYEQYF
CDR3nt: TGTGCCATTACCGGGACAGGGAAGTTCTACGAGCAGTACTTC
abundance: NA
v_gene: TRBV6-5
d_gene: TRBD1
j_gene: TRBJ2-7

CDR3aa: CASSLNLADYNEQFF
CDR3nt: TGTGCCAGCAGCTTAAACCTAGCGGACTACAATGAGCAGTTCTTC
abundance: NA
v_gene: TRBV7-3
d_gene: TRBD2
j_gene: TRBJ2-1

CDR3aa: CASSHQGTGGPYEQYF
CDR3nt: TGCGCCAGCAGCCATCAGGGGACAGGGGGCCCCTACGAGCAGTACTTC
abundance: NA
v_gene: TRBV4-1
d_gene: TRBD1
j_gene: TRBJ2-7

CDR3aa: CASSDPAGGRTGELFF
CDR3nt: TGCGCCAGCAGTGACCCAGCGGGGGGGCGCACCGGGGAGCTGTTTTTT
abundance: NA
v_gene: TRBV10-1
d_gene: TRBD2
j_gene: TRBJ2-2

CDR3aa: CASSQISGTGEPYF
CDR3nt: TGTGCCAGCAGCCAAATATCCGGGACAGGGGAACCGTACTTC
abundance: many
v_gene: TRBV7-8
d_gene: TRBD1
j_gene: TRBJ2-7

CDR3aa: CASTYETGRTNEQFF
CDR3nt: TGTGCCAGCACGTACGAGACAGGGCGTACGAATGAGCAGTTCTTC
abundance: NA
v_gene: TRBV5-6
d_gene: TRBD1
j_gene: TRBJ2-1

CDR3aa: CASSGLAKFEDTQYF
CDR3nt: TGTGCCAGCAGCGGACTAGCGAAATTTGAAGATACGCAGTATTTT
abundance: NA
v_gene: TRBV11-2
d_gene: TRBD2
j_gene: TRBJ2-3